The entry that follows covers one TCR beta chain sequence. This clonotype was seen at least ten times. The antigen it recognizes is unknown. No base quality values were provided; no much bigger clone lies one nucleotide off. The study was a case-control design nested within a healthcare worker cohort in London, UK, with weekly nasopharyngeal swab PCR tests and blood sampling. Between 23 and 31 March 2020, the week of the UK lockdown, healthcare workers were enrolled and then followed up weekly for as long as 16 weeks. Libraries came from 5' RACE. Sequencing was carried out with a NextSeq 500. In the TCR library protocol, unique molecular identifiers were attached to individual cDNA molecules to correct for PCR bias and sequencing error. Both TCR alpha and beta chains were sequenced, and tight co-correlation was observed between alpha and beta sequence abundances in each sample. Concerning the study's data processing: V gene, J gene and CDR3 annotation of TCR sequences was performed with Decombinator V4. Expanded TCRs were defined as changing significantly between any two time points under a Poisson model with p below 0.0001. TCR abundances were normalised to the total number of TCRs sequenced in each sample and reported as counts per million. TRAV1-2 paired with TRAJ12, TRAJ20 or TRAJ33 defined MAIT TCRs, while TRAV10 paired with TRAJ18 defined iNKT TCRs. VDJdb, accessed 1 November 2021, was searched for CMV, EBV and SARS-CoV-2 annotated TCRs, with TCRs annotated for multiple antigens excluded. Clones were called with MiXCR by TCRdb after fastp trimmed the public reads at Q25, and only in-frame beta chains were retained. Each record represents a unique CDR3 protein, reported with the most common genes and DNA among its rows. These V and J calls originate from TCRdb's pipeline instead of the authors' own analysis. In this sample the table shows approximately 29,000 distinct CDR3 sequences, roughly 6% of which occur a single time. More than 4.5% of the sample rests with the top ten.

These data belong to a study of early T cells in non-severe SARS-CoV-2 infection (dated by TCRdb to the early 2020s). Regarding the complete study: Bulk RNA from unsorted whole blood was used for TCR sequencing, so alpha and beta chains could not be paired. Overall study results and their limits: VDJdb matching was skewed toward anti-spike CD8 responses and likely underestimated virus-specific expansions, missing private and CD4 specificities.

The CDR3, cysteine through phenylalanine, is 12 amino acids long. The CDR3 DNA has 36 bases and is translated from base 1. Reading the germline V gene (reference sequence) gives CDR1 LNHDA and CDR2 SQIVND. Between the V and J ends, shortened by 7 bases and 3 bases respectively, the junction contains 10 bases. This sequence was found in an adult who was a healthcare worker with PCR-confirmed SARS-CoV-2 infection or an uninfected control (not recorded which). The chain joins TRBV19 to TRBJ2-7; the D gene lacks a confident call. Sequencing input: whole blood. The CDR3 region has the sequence CASNGDGYEQYF. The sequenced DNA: TGTGCCAGTAATGGTGACGGCTACGAGCAGTACTTC.